Below, 4 T cell receptor beta chains from the same sample are listed, as sequenced in a study of T cell responses to AZD1222 COVID-19 vaccine. TCRdb's copy holds only in-frame clones and misses some; the assay was immunoSEQ multiplex PCR. The sample consists of 140,000 to 150,000 clones, 70% to 90% of them appearing once. This specimen consisted of peripheral blood, obtained on day 0 of AZD1222 vaccination. The receptors come from an adult in good health.

This rearrangement joins TRBV28 to TRBJ2-7, with D tentatively TRBD1 (6 bases). The germline V and J ends were trimmed by 8 bases and 0 bases, with 17 bases remaining between them. Germline-derived CDR1 and CDR2 are MDHEN and SYDVKM. The CDR3 runs 15 residues. CDR3 nucleotide sequence: TGTGCCAGCGGATCGACTGGGGGCCGCTCCTACGAGCAGTACTTC. It yields the protein CASGSTGGRSYEQYF.

The chain employs TRBV6-4 and TRBJ2-1; D not resolved. The V gene lost 8 bases and the J gene lost 10 bases, with 18 bases spanning the gap. From germline, CDR1 is MRHNA and CDR2 SNTAGT. This CDR3 region has 13 residues. The CDR3 DNA is TGTGCCAGCCTTATCCGGGCCTGCCCGGAGCAGTTCTTC. This sequence encodes CASLIRACPEQFF.

The chain recombines TRBV5-1 with TRBJ2-5; 13 bases fit TRBD2. The germline V gene encodes CDR1 SGHRS and CDR2 YFSETQ. The CDR3 extends over 16 amino acids. V lost 4 bases and J lost 2; bases outside the gene matches: 5. The CDR3 coding sequence is TGCGCCAGCAGCCGGGGACTAGCGGGGCCTCAAGAGACCCAGTACTTC. Its protein is CASSRGLAGPQETQYF.

This clone was seen a few times. The chain uses TRBV19 and TRBJ2-7; 7 nucleotides line up with TRBD1. Germline CDR1 reads LNHDA; CDR2 reads SQIVND (reference sequence). The V segment lost 5 bases and the J segment 5 bases; nucleotides outside the gene matches: 12. CDR3 size: 15 residues. CDR3 loop: CASSSGQTLRNEQYF. CDR3 in DNA: TGTGCCAGTAGTTCGGGACAGACTTTGAGGAACGAGCAGTACTTC.